This T cell receptor (beta chain) stems from a study of memory CD4+ T cells and cytomegalovirus serostatus. Study-wide results and caveats: Of 150 to 200 reported CMV TCRbeta sequences, about 70 were found in memory CD4+ repertoires. Suggested: most of the CMV-linked TCR signature lies in CD4+ memory cells.

V was trimmed by 0 bases and J by 0 bases, leaving 13 bases between them. The CDR3 contains 16 residues. The V gene's germline CDR1 is SGHRS and CDR2 YFSETQ. Method: immunoSEQ multiplex PCR; TCRdb's copy keeps in-frame clones and lacks some. The sample lists about 50,000 clones; about four fifths were seen once. On this clone: The antigen is not known.

The sort gate was single viable CD3+CD4+CD8-CD45RO+ cells for memory CD4+ T cells. Serum IgG to CMV pp150, pp28, p38 and p52 defined serostatus. The sequence derives from an adult in good health and CMV-seronegative. The sequencing input was memory CD4+ T cells from blood. The V and J genes are TRBV5-1 and TRBJ2-7; D possibly corresponds to TRBD1 (5 bases). The CDR3 nucleotides are TGCGCCAGCAGCTTGGGGGGCAGTCCTAGCTCCTACGAGCAGTACTTC. Encoded protein: CASSLGGSPSSYEQYF. Complete variable domain (other parts from reference TRBV5-1 and TRBJ2-7): KAGVTQTPRYLIKTRGQQVTLSCSPISGHRSVSWYQQTPGQGLQFLFEYFSETQRNKGNFPGRFSGRQFSNSRSEMNVSTLELGDSALYLCASSLGGSPSSYEQYFGPGTRLTVT.